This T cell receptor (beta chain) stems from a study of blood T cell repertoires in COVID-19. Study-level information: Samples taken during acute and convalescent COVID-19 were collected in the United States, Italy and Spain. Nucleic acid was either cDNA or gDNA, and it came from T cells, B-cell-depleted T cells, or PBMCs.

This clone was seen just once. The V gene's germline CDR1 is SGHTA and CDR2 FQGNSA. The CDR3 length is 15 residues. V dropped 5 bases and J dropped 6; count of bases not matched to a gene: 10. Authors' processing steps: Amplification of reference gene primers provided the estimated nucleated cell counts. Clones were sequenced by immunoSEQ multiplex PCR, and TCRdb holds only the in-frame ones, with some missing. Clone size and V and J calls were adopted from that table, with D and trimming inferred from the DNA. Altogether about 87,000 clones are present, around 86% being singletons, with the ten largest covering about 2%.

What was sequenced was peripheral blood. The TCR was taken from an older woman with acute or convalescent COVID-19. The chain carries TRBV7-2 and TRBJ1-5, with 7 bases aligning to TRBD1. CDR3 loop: CASSADRVKGQPQHF. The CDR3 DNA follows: TGTGCCAGCAGCGCAGACAGGGTAAAGGGTCAGCCCCAGCATTTT.